Listed below are T cell receptor beta chains from one sample, sequenced in a study of control samples from healthy donors and cancer patients. Repertoires were generated with immunoSEQ multiplex PCR, while TCRdb's copy carries only in-frame clones and drops some. The sample lists about 170,000 clones, around 90% seen once, with under 5% in the top ten. Source material: blood. All receptors come from a woman younger than 45 in good health. CDR3s include the opening cysteine and the closing phenylalanine or tryptophan. The D gene is left open where the match is weak. Size is omitted from some rows. Given values are once, few, many or a class for expanded clones.

J | V | D | size | DNA | CDR3
TRBJ2-5 | TRBV19 | - | - | TGTGCCAGTAGTAGGGGGCCGGGGGGCGGAGAGACCCAGTACTTC | CASSRGPGGGETQYF
TRBJ2-5 | TRBV14 | - | - | TGTGCCAGCAGCCAAGAGGGTCACCCCGAAGAGACCCAGTACTTC | CASSQEGHPEETQYF
TRBJ1-4 | TRBV20-1 | - | - | TGCAGTGCCTTTAATGAAAAACTGTTTTTT | CSAFNEKLFF
TRBJ2-6 | TRBV5-1 | - | - | TGCGCCAGCAGTAAGGAGGTCCCTGGTGGCTCTGGGGCCAACGTCCTGACTTTC | CASSKEVPGGSGANVLTF
TRBJ1-3 | TRBV30 | TRBD1 | - | TGTGCCTGGAGTGGAGGACAGGGAGACACCATATATTTT | CAWSGGQGDTIYF
TRBJ2-3 | TRBV6-6 | - | - | TGTGCCAGCAGTTATCGGCTGGAAACAGATACGCAGTATTTT | CASSYRLETDTQYF
TRBJ1-3 | TRBV15 | - | once | TGTGCCACCAGCAGAGGGGGTGCTGGAAACACCATATATTTT | CATSRGGAGNTIYF
TRBJ1-2 | TRBV19 | - | - | TGTGCCAGTAGTCCCCGAAACTATGGCTACACCTTC | CASSPRNYGYTF
TRBJ2-2 | TRBV6-5 | - | - | TGTGCCAGCAGCCAAGGTCGGGTCGGGGAGCTGTTTTTT | CASSQGRVGELFF
TRBJ2-1 | TRBV20-1 | - | - | TGCAGTGCTAGTCAGCTATCCTACAATGAGCAGTTCTTC | CSASQLSYNEQFF
TRBJ2-1 | TRBV28 | TRBD2 | - | TGTGCCAGCACCAAAGGTGGATTTCGGGAGGGTCTCTACAATGAGCAGTTCTTC | CASTKGGFREGLYNEQFF
TRBJ1-1 | TRBV12-3/TRBV12-4 | - | - | TGTGCCAGCAGTTTAAACCTTGAAGCTTTCTTT | CASSLNLEAFF
TRBJ1-2 | TRBV10-1 | TRBD1 | - | TGCGCCAGCCTAATACCACCGGTCGACAGGGCCTCCCTCTATGGCTACACCTTC | CASLIPPVDRASLYGYTF
TRBJ2-3 | TRBV5-1 | - | - | TGCGCCAGCAGCCCCTCGGGTAGTCTAATGGATACGCAGTATTTT | CASSPSGSLMDTQYF
TRBJ2-5 | TRBV5-1 | - | - | TGCGCCAGCAGCGGCGGCGTGCGGGGTGAGACCCAGTACTTC | CASSGGVRGETQYF
TRBJ2-7 | TRBV7-9 | TRBD1 | many | TGTGCCAGCAGCTTAAAACTGACAGGGGGCTTCAACGAGCAGTACTTC | CASSLKLTGGFNEQYF
TRBJ2-1 | TRBV5-1 | TRBD2 | - | TGCGCCAGCAGCTTTCACCGGACTAGCGGGACCTACAATGAGCAGTTCTTC | CASSFHRTSGTYNEQFF
TRBJ1-6 | TRBV15 | TRBD1 | - | TGTGCCACCAGCAGGGGCCCGGGGACAGGGAATTCACCCCTCCACTTT | CATSRGPGTGNSPLHF
TRBJ2-5 | TRBV10-3 | TRBD1 | - | TGTGCCACGCAGACAGGGGGCGTTCGGGAGACCCAGTACTTC | CATQTGGVRETQYF
TRBJ1-5 | TRBV15 | - | - | TGTGCCACCAGCAATCGGGCTGGGAGCCTGAGCAATCAGCCCCAGCATTTT | CATSNRAGSLSNQPQHF
TRBJ1-2 | TRBV18 | - | - | TGTGCCAGCTCACCACCGCACAGGGAAGTCGGTGGCTACACCTTC | CASSPPHREVGGYTF
TRBJ1-1 | TRBV5-1 | - | - | TGCGCCAGCAGCTTGGGTTGGGAAACTGAAGCTTTCTTT | CASSLGWETEAFF
TRBJ2-5 | TRBV2 | TRBD2 | - | TGTGCCAGCGGGAGGGCTAGCGGGGGCCAAGAGACCCAGTACTTC | CASGRASGGQETQYF
TRBJ2-6 | TRBV7-2 | TRBD1 | - | TGTGCCAGCAGCTTAGCGCTTACAGGGGGCTGGACTGGGGCCAACGTCCTGACTTTC | CASSLALTGGWTGANVLTF
TRBJ1-1 | TRBV6-4 | TRBD1 | - | TGTGCCAGCAGTGTGGACAGGGACACTGAAGCTTTCTTT | CASSVDRDTEAFF
TRBJ2-2 | TRBV10-2 | - | once | TGCGCCAGCAGTGTCGACCAGGCTTACACCGGGGAGCTGTTTTTT | CASSVDQAYTGELFF
TRBJ1-2 | TRBV10-3 | - | - | TGTGCCATCAGCCCCCCCTTGGGGTTTGGCTACACCTTC | CAISPPLGFGYTF
TRBJ1-5 | TRBV19 | TRBD1 | - | TGTGCCAGTAGTATAGATTACTCGACAGGGCGGCATTTT | CASSIDYSTGRHF
TRBJ2-4 | TRBV9 | - | - | TGTGCCAGCAGCGAGACAGCACTAGCCAAAAACATTCAGTACTTC | CASSETALAKNIQYF
TRBJ2-3 | TRBV6-4 | - | - | TGTGCCAGCAGTGAAGGGCCGGGCAGCACAGATACGCAGTATTTT | CASSEGPGSTDTQYF
TRBJ2-3 | TRBV2 | - | once | TGTGCCAGCGGAAGGGGGGTATTCGGAAGCACAGATACGCAGTATTTT | CASGRGVFGSTDTQYF
TRBJ1-1 | TRBV2 | - | once | TGTGCCAGCCCAGCCGGGACCTACACTGAAGCTTTCTTT | CASPAGTYTEAFF
TRBJ2-3 | TRBV18 | - | - | TGTGCCAGCTCTCACACCCCCCCCACAGATACGCAGTATTTT | CASSHTPPTDTQYF
TRBJ2-3 | TRBV7-9 | - | - | TGTGCCAGCGCTCCCTCCCGGGGCAGGGATCGCACAGATACGCAGTATTTT | CASAPSRGRDRTDTQYF
TRBJ2-6 | TRBV4-1 | - | - | TGCGCCAGCAGCCAATTGTACTCCTCTGGGGCCAACGTCCTGACTTTC | CASSQLYSSGANVLTF
TRBJ1-3 | TRBV5-5 | - | - | TGTGCCAGCAGCTTGTACCAGGGTGTCAGTAACACCATATATTTT | CASSLYQGVSNTIYF
TRBJ2-1 | TRBV27 | TRBD1 | - | TGTGCCAGCAGTAAAGGGACAGGGGCGCACGATGAGCAGTTCTTC | CASSKGTGAHDEQFF
TRBJ2-3 | TRBV4-1 | TRBD1 | - | TGCGCCAGCAGCCAAGCGACAGGGATGGGAGCAGATACGCAGTATTTT | CASSQATGMGADTQYF
TRBJ1-1 | TRBV5-1 | TRBD1 | - | TGCGCCAGCAGCCAGACAGGGGGTCGGTCGAACACTGAAGCTTTCTTT | CASSQTGGRSNTEAFF
TRBJ1-4 | TRBV19 | TRBD1 | - | TGTGCCAGTAGTACGGCACAGGGGCTACGAGAAAAACTGTTTTTT | CASSTAQGLREKLFF
TRBJ2-7 | TRBV5-4 | TRBD2 | - | TGTGCCACCATGACGGGACTAGAGGTTGAGCAGTACTTC | CATMTGLEVEQYF
TRBJ2-3 | TRBV28 | TRBD2 | - | TGTGCCAGCAGATCCCGCGGGGGAGATACGCAGTATTTT | CASRSRGGDTQYF
TRBJ2-5 | TRBV29-1 | - | - | TGCAGCGTGTCTACGACTGACCCGGGACCGGAGCTACAAGAGACCCAGTACTTC | CSVSTTDPGPELQETQYF
TRBJ1-6 | TRBV6-4 | TRBD1 | - | TGTGCCAGCAGTGACCCCGACAGGGGATCGGGTATAGGATCACCCCTCCACTTT | CASSDPDRGSGIGSPLHF
TRBJ2-2 | TRBV27 | - | - | TGTGCCAGCAGCCGTATGGTGGGGGACACCGGGGAGCTGTTTTTT | CASSRMVGDTGELFF
TRBJ1-5 | TRBV6-5 | - | - | TGTGCCAGCGGTAATCAGCCCCAGCATTTT | CASGNQPQHF
TRBJ1-2 | TRBV5-4 | - | once | TGTGCCAGCAGCTGGTCGTCGGGGGGATCCTATGGCTACACCTTC | CASSWSSGGSYGYTF
TRBJ2-5 | TRBV7-2 | TRBD1 | - | TGTGCCAGCACTATCGCCGGTACAGGGGGAGAGACCCAGTACTTC | CASTIAGTGGETQYF
TRBJ2-1 | TRBV27 | TRBD2 | - | TGTGCCAGCAGTAATAGCGGGAGTATCGATGAGCAGTTCTTC | CASSNSGSIDEQFF
TRBJ2-5 | TRBV29-1 | - | - | TGCAGCGTTGTAATTGACAGGTCAGAGACCCAGTACTTC | CSVVIDRSETQYF
TRBJ2-6 | TRBV19 | - | few | TGTGCCAGTAGTATAGCCATCACAGGGTCTGGGGCCAACGTCCTGACTTTC | CASSIAITGSGANVLTF